The clone carrying this T cell receptor beta chain turned up a few times. Its cognate antigen is unknown. This CDR3 has 14 amino acids. V lost 6 bases, J lost 12 bases, and 12 bases stayed unmatched. Per germline, CDR1 MNHNS and CDR2 SASEGT. The entry originates in a study of T cells in Graves' hyperthyroidism and ophthalmopathy. Findings and caveats of the study: Ophthalmopathy could be told apart from stable hyperthyroidism with a 13 V-J model. Blood also showed most of the thyroid clonotypes that were expanded above 0.001.

Researchers took RNA transcripts and amplified the TCR beta CDR3 regions from them. The HTBI primer set drove a first-round RT-PCR of the TCR CDR3. TCRdb re-called the multiplex PCR reads through MiXCR, storing one row per CDR3 protein. The sample includes approximately 400,000 distinct CDR3 sequences, about 19% of them seen just once. The sequenced sample was blood. The clonotype comes from a woman aged 18 to 35 with Graves' hyperthyroidism. V gene TRBV6-1 combines with J gene TRBJ2-4; 9 bases align to TRBD1. The CDR3 sequence is CASRATGGQQTQYF. For the CDR3, the DNA is TGTGCCAGCAGAGCCACAGGGGGCCAGCAGACTCAGTACTTC.